This note documents a single TCR beta chain sequence. The target antigen is unknown. This CDR3 has 14 residues. With 2 bases removed from V and 6 bases from J, the gap between germline ends came to 11 bases. The germline V gene has CDR1 KGHSH and CDR2 LQKENI. The sample originates from a study of radiotherapy plus CTLA-4 blockade in lung cancer. Study as a whole: With less than 40% of patients having disease control, objective responses were seen in roughly 19%. Study-level results: TCR clones of tumor origin grew in blood after radiotherapy plus ipilimumab. Response was reportedly best predicted by early blood T cell clone dynamics, with interferon-beta.

Focal radiation plus CTLA-4 blockade with ipilimumab was administered to patients who had chemo-refractory metastatic non-small-cell lung cancer. Produced via immunoSEQ multiplex PCR; TCRdb's table is partial and in-frame only. The sample holds about 50,000 clones, 70% to 90% seen once. This chain links TRBV18 with TRBJ2-1; TRBD1 is a possible D gene (6 bases). This TCR was sampled from a human donor with non-small cell lung cancer whose response to radiotherapy plus ipilimumab could not be evaluated. The source material was peripheral blood, sampled from a patient treated with radiotherapy plus ipilimumab. The CDR3 DNA reads TGTGCCAGCTCACCAGGCAGGGGCGGCAATGAGCAGTTCTTC. The encoded protein is CASSPGRGGNEQFF.